The T cell receptor beta chain described here comes from a study of cytomegalovirus exposure and HLA in healthy donors. Study-wide results and limits: HLA alleles showed associations with some 15,000 TCR beta sequences in a later analysis, at a 0.05 false discovery rate.

This clone appeared a few times. Its antigen remains unknown. The donors comprised healthy bone marrow donors. It was with 60 Vbeta and 13 Jbeta primers that the PCR ran. Generated by immunoSEQ multiplex PCR, the TCRdb table keeps only in-frame clones and is missing some. Here the sample spans over 150,000 clones, roughly 73% being singletons. CDR3 length equals 13 residues. The germline gives CDR1 SEHNR, CDR2 FQNEAQ (reference sequence). Between the trimmed V and J ends, which lost 5 bases and 1 base, there was a span of 8 bases. The TCR was taken from a male donor in good health and CMV-seronegative. This chain connects TRBV7-9 to TRBJ1-1, with a possible D match to TRBD1 (6 bases). The source material was PBMCs. The CDR3 loop reads CASSPTGNTEAFF. CDR3 nucleotides: TGTGCCAGCAGCCCGACAGGGAACACTGAAGCTTTCTTT.